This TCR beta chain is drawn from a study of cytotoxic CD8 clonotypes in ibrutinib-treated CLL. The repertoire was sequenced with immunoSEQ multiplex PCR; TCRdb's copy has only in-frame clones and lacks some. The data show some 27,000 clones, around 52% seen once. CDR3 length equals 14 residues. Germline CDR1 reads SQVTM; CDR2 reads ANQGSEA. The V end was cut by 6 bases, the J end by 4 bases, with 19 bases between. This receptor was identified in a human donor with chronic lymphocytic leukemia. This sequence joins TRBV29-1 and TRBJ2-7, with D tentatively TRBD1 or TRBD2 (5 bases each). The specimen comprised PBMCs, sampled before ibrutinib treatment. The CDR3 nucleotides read TGCAGCGTCGAGCCCCAGGGTGGGGGTTACGAGCAGTACTTC. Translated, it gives CSVEPQGGGYEQYF.